Following are 24 T cell receptor beta chains from one sample sequenced in a study of T cells after yellow fever vaccination. TCRdb itself ran the 5' RACE reads through MiXCR, one entry per CDR3 protein. The data contain about 340,000 distinct CDR3 sequences, approximately 13% of them singletons. Sequencing used CD4+ T cells sorted from PBMCs, obtained 15 days after the yellow fever booster vaccination. The source is a man aged 18 to 29 who received the YFV17D yellow fever vaccine.

This clonotype was detected only a few times. The CDR3 is CASSLTAMNTEAFF. CDR3 nucleotides: TGTGCCAGCAGCTTGACAGCAATGAACACTGAAGCTTTCTTT. V is TRBV7-9 and J is TRBJ1-1, with D possibly matching TRBD1 (5 bases). Trimming took 3 bases from V and 0 from J, leaving 8 bases between them. The CDR3 extends over 14 amino acids. The germline V gene encodes CDR1 SEHNR and CDR2 FQNEAQ (reference sequence).

The rearrangement uses TRBV13 and TRBJ1-6, with D tentatively TRBD1 (5 bases). V lost 5 bases and J 10 bases, leaving 15 bases between the germline ends. The CDR3 is made up of 14 amino acids. Germline V gene sequence: CDR1 PRHDT, CDR2 FYEKMQ (reference sequence). In DNA form, the CDR3 reads TGTGCCAGCAGCCAGGGAAGAGGGGCATCACCCCTCCACTTT. Translating gives CASSQGRGASPLHF.

This clonotype was observed a handful of times. This chain connects TRBV12-3 or TRBV12-4 to TRBJ2-1; D remains ambiguous. CDR3 length: 15 amino acids. V lost 3 bases and J 0 bases, leaving 9 bases between the germline ends. The CDR3 coding sequence is TGTGCCAGCAGTTTGAGGAGTAGCTCCTACAATGAGCAGTTCTTC. Translating it yields CASSLRSSSYNEQFF.

The V and J genes are TRBV4-2 and TRBJ1-6; TRBD1 matches at 7 bases. This CDR3 contains 14 residues. Unmatched junction bases numbered 0, after V lost 4 bases and J lost 3 bases. In germline, CDR1 is LGHNA, CDR2 YNFKEQ. CDR3 residues: CASSPGGYNSPLHF. CDR3 nucleotides: TGTGCCAGCAGCCCAGGGGGCTATAATTCACCCCTCCACTTT.

There are a few counts of this clonotype. This chain links TRBV5-1 with TRBJ2-2; D is unresolved. V lost 5 bases and J 5 bases, leaving 13 bases between the germline ends. The germline V gene has CDR1 SGHRS and CDR2 YFSETQ. This CDR3 is 14 amino acids long. CDR3 loop: CASSSAVGTGELFF. In nucleotides, the CDR3 is TGCGCCAGCAGTTCGGCGGTAGGGACCGGGGAGCTGTTTTTT.

This clonotype was observed a handful of times. The genes are TRBV28 and TRBJ1-4, with D maybe TRBD1 (6 bases). Germline CDR1 is MDHEN and CDR2 is SYDVKM. Trimming removed 10 bases at V and 5 bases at J, with 11 bases between. CDR3 length: 12 residues. In DNA, the CDR3 is TGTGCCACCAGAGGGGGGAATGAAAAACTGTTTTTT. Residues: CATRGGNEKLFF.

This sequence joins TRBV19 and TRBJ2-5; D may correspond to TRBD1 or TRBD2 (6 bases each). CDR3 length equals 14 residues. The V end lost 3 bases, the J end lost 1 base, and 9 bases lay between the germline ends. The V gene's germline CDR1 is LNHDA and CDR2 SQIVND (reference sequence). The CDR3 protein is CASSIRGLQETQYF. The CDR3 region has the DNA TGTGCCAGTAGTATCCGGGGGCTCCAAGAGACCCAGTACTTC. The whole variable domain, remainder taken from reference TRBV19 and TRBJ2-5, is DGGITQSPKYLFRKEGQNVTLSCEQNLNHDAMYWYRQDPGQGLRLIYYSQIVNDFQKGDIAEGYSVSREKKESFPLTVTSAQKNPTAFYLCASSIRGLQETQYFGPGTRLLVL.

This clonotype was observed many times. The gene calls are TRBV29-1 and TRBJ1-4; TRBD1 is a possible D gene (6 bases). The CDR3 loop spans 14 amino acids. Deletions cut 5 bases from V and 10 bases from J, with 20 bases between. Germline loops: CDR1 SQVTM, CDR2 ANQGSEA. DNA of the CDR3: TGCAGCGTTTCTAAGGACAGTGCTTTCGGAAAACTGTTTTTT. Residues: CSVSKDSAFGKLFF. Variable domain in full (rest from reference TRBV29-1 and TRBJ1-4): SAVISQKPSRDICQRGTSLTIQCQVDSQVTMMFWYRQQPGQSLTLIATANQGSEATYESGFVIDKFPISRPNLTFSTLTVSNMSPEDSSIYLCSVSKDSAFGKLFFGSGTQLSVL.

This clonotype has a handful of counts. The rearrangement joins TRBV3-1 to TRBJ2-1; TRBD1 matches 8 bases. With 5 bases clipped from V and 7 bases from J, the junction kept 7 bases outside the gene matches. The germline V gene encodes CDR1 LGHDT and CDR2 YNNKEL (reference sequence). The CDR3 is 14 residues long. CDR3 nucleotide sequence: TGTGCCAGCAGCTCACGGACAGGGAGGAATGAGCAGTTCTTC. Translated: CASSSRTGRNEQFF.

This clonotype was seen repeatedly, ten times or more. The V gene is TRBV7-3, the J gene TRBJ2-5, with 8 bases matching TRBD2. V trimming: 5 bases; J trimming: 6 bases; junction bases outside the gene matches: 8. Germline V gives CDR1 SGHTA, CDR2 FQGTGA. CDR3 length: 14 amino acids. CDR3 in DNA: TGTGCCAGCAGCAACGGGGGGGCCGGGCAGACCCAGTACTTC. The encoded protein is CASSNGGAGQTQYF.

This clonotype occurred a few times. The chain recombines TRBV4-3 with TRBJ1-1; 10 bases agree with TRBD1. The CDR3 extends over 15 amino acids. Germline trimming cut 2 bases from V and 7 bases from J; bases unmatched to any gene: 7. Germline CDR1 reads LGHNA; CDR2 reads YSLEER. The CDR3 here is CASSQRTGGLDEAFF. The CDR3 bases are TGCGCCAGCAGCCAACGGACAGGGGGATTAGATGAAGCTTTCTTT.

This clonotype was seen ten or more times. J is TRBJ1-2 and V is TRBV7-9; D unclear. With 1 base removed from V and 8 bases from J, the gap between germline ends came to 5 bases. Germline V gene data show CDR1 as SEHNR and CDR2 as FQNEAQ (reference sequence). The CDR3 extends over 11 amino acids. The CDR3 sequence is CASSLGRGYTF. DNA for the CDR3: TGTGCCAGCAGCTTAGGCCGCGGCTACACCTTC.

There are many counts of this clonotype. The chain joins TRBV19 to TRBJ1-4; the D gene is possibly TRBD1 (6 bases). The length of the CDR3 is 14 residues. Germline V gene sequence: CDR1 LNHDA, CDR2 SQIVND (reference sequence). Between the trimmed V and J ends, which lost 8 bases and 4 bases, there was a span of 14 bases. CDR3 coding DNA: TGTGCCAGTTCACGGGACAACCGTAATGAAAAACTGTTTTTT. Protein product: CASSRDNRNEKLFF.

J is TRBJ1-2 and V is TRBV5-1; 7 nucleotides line up with TRBD1. V shed 9 bases, J shed 6 bases, and the junction held 14 bases outside the gene matches. CDR3 size: 14 residues. The germline V gene encodes CDR1 SGHRS and CDR2 YFSETQ. The CDR3 DNA is TGCGCCACCAGGGGCATAATTACAGGGGATGGCTACACCTTC. Its translation: CATRGIITGDGYTF.

The rearrangement uses TRBV21-1 and TRBJ2-7; the table's D call, TRBD1, was not checked against the DNA. TRBV21-1 has pseudogene status. The CDR3 totals 15 residues. Here the CDR3 DNA reads TGTGCCAGCAGCGTCCCGCAGGGGCGCGCCTACGAGCAGTACGTC. Protein product: CASSVPQGRAYEQYV.

The chain uses TRBV7-3 and TRBJ2-5; D gene uncertain. V gave up 5 bases and J gave up 5 bases, with 12 bases separating them. Per germline, CDR1 SGHTA and CDR2 FQGTGA. The CDR3 spans 13 residues. The CDR3 sequence is CASSRVGLETQYF. The CDR3 DNA is TGTGCCAGCAGCCGGGTCGGATTGGAGACCCAGTACTTC.

This chain connects TRBV5-1 to TRBJ2-7; 8 bases map to TRBD2. Germline V gene lookup returns CDR1 SGHRS and CDR2 YFSETQ. The CDR3 totals 15 residues. V lost 0 bases and J lost 2; bases outside the gene matches: 4. The CDR3 is CASSLARGETYEQYF. In nucleotides, the CDR3 is TGCGCCAGCAGCTTGGCGCGGGGGGAGACCTACGAGCAGTACTTC.

CDR3 coding DNA: TGTGCCAGCAGCCCCGGCCAGGGCTACACCTTC. The encoded protein is CASSPGQGYTF. The chain joins TRBV7-2 to TRBJ1-2; unclear D gene. Germline CDR1 reads SGHTA; CDR2 reads FQGNSA. CDR3 length equals 11 residues. Trimming cost V 5 bases and J 8 bases, with 9 bases left between them.

In its sample, this clonotype was seen many times. The rearrangement links TRBV7-2 to TRBJ2-1, with 7 bases aligning to TRBD2. In germline, CDR1 is SGHTA, CDR2 FQGNSA. CDR3 size: 15 residues. J lost 4 bases, V lost 8 bases, and 11 bases had no gene match. This CDR3 is CASQTVSGAYNEQFF. As DNA, the CDR3 is TGTGCCAGCCAAACCGTAAGCGGGGCATACAATGAGCAGTTCTTC.

The table lists this clonotype with a few counts. This chain uses TRBV5-1 with TRBJ2-4; D not resolved. CDR3 length: 14 residues. Germline values: CDR1 SGHRS, CDR2 YFSETQ. V was clipped by 2 bases and J by 0 bases, with 6 bases between them. Here the CDR3 reads CASSFFPAKNIQYF. CDR3 in DNA: TGCGCCAGCAGCTTCTTTCCAGCCAAAAACATTCAGTACTTC.

This clonotype has more than one count but fewer than ten. The J gene is TRBJ1-2, the V gene TRBV6-5, with 7 nucleotides matching TRBD1. V shed 6 bases and J 3 bases; nucleotides not matched to a gene: 7. Germline CDR1 MNHEY, CDR2 SVGAGI. This CDR3 has 14 amino acids. CDR3 sequence (DNA): TGTGCCAGCAGCCTAGACAGGGTGGACTATGGCTACACCTTC. It translates to CASSLDRVDYGYTF.

V is TRBV5-4 and J is TRBJ2-5, with D unclear. From germline, CDR1 is SGHNT and CDR2 YYREEE (reference sequence). V lost 2 bases to trimming and J lost 2 bases, with 10 bases between them. The CDR3 is 14 residues long. Written as DNA, the CDR3 is TGTGCCAGCAGCTTTAGGGCCGGGCAAGAGACCCAGTACTTC. Translating it yields CASSFRAGQETQYF. Complete variable domain (other parts from reference TRBV5-4 and TRBJ2-5): ETGVTQSPTHLIKTRGQQVTLRCSSQSGHNTVSWYQQALGQGPQFIFQYYREEENGRGNFPPRFSGLQFPNYSSELNVNALELDDSALYLCASSFRAGQETQYFGPGTRLLVL.

The table lists this clonotype with a few counts. The V call is TRBV20-1, the J call TRBJ1-3; no clear D gene. Trimming stripped 1 base from V and 2 bases from J, with 12 bases between. The CDR3 consists of 15 residues. Germline lookup yields CDR1 DFQATT and CDR2 SNEGSKA (reference sequence). The DNA of the CDR3 is TGCAGTGCTAGAGCTTCAGGCGGTCCTGGAAACACCATATATTTT. Protein sequence: CSARASGGPGNTIYF.

V is TRBV7-2 and J is TRBJ1-1, with 7 bases identical to TRBD1. V shed 5 bases and J 1 base; nucleotides not matched to a gene: 7. The CDR3 runs 15 residues. Germline CDR1 reads SGHTA; CDR2 reads FQGNSA. CDR3 sequence: CASSQSRDRNTEAFF. For the CDR3, the DNA is TGTGCCAGCAGCCAAAGCAGGGACAGGAACACTGAAGCTTTCTTT.